This T cell receptor (beta chain) is from a study of OX40 agonist ivuxolimab in advanced cancers. General observations from the study: No antigen was identified for the clonally expanded peripheral T cells.

In this sample, this clone turned up once. The antigen is undetermined. Data came from immunoSEQ multiplex PCR; TCRdb stores just in-frame clones and leaves some out. Among 65,000 to 85,000 clones, 70% to 90% were seen once, and the ten largest hold 10%. V lost 3 bases to trimming and J lost 4 bases, with 4 bases between them. The CDR3 is made up of 11 amino acids. Germline V gene lookup returns CDR1 SEHNR and CDR2 FQNEAQ (reference sequence). This clonotype was sampled from an adult with an advanced solid tumor such as melanoma, head and neck, liver or kidney cancer. The material sequenced was CD4+ or CD8+ T cells sorted from blood, taken in a trial of the OX40 agonist ivuxolimab. This chain links TRBV7-9 with TRBJ2-7; unclear D gene. CDR3 sequence reads: CASSFAYEQYF. The CDR3, as DNA: TGTGCCAGCAGCTTTGCGTACGAGCAGTACTTC. The variable domain in full, completed from reference TRBV7-9 and TRBJ2-7, reads DTGVSQNPRHKITKRGQNVTFRCDPISEHNRLYWYRQTLGQGPEFLTYFQNEAQLEKSRLLSDRFSAERPKGSFSTLEIQRTEQGDSAMYLCASSFAYEQYFGPGTRLTVT.